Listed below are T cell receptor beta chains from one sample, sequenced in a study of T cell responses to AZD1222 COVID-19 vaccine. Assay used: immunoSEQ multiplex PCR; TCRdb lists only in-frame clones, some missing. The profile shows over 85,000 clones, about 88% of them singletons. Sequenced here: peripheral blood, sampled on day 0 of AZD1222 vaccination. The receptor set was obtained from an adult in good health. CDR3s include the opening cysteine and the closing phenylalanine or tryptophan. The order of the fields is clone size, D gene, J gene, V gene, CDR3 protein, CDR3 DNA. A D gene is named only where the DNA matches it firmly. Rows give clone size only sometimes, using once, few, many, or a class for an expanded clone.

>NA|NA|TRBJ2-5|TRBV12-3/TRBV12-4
CASSFLHQETQYF
TGTGCCAGCAGTTTTTTGCACCAAGAGACCCAGTACTTC
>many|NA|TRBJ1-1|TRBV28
CASSFVGVEAFF
TGTGCCAGCAGTTTTGTGGGTGTTGAAGCTTTCTTT
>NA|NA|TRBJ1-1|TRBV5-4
CASSFQRDTEAFF
TGTGCCAGCAGCTTCCAAAGGGATACTGAAGCTTTCTTT
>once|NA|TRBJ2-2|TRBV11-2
CASSLGTGELFF
TGTGCCAGCAGCTTAGGAACCGGGGAGCTGTTTTTT
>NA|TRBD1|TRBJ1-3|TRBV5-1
CASSDRQGGGNTIYF
TGCGCCAGCAGCGATCGACAGGGTGGGGGAAACACCATATATTTT
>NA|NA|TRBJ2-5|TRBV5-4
CASSQGQQETQYF
TGTGCCAGCAGTCAAGGACAGCAAGAGACCCAGTACTTC
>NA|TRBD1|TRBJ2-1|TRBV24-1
CATSDSGQGNYNEQFF
TGTGCCACCAGTGATTCGGGACAGGGAAATTATAATGAGCAGTTCTTC
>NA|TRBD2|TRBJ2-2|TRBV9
CASSPGTSGGAITGELFF
TGTGCCAGCAGCCCAGGGACTAGCGGGGGGGCCATCACCGGGGAGCTGTTTTTT
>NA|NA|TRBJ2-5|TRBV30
CAWTGGETQYF
TGTGCCTGGACCGGGGGAGAGACCCAGTACTTC
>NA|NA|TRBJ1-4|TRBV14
CASSQTTGGAEKLFF
TGTGCCAGCAGCCAAACAACTGGGGGAGCGGAAAAACTGTTTTTT
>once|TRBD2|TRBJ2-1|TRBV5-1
CASSLGSSGGNNEQFF
TGCGCCAGCAGCTTGGGATCTAGCGGGGGGAACAATGAGCAGTTCTTC
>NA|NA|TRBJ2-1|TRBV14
CASSQDGDEQFF
TGTGCCAGCAGCCAGGACGGGGATGAGCAGTTCTTC
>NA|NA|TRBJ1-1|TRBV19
CASNSRGPNTEAFF
TGTGCCAGTAATTCCAGGGGCCCGAACACTGAAGCTTTCTTT
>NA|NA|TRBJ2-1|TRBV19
CASSIALPGTEQFF
TGTGCCAGTAGTATAGCCCTCCCAGGGACAGAGCAGTTCTTC
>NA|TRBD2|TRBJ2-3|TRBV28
CATLWGLAGETDTQYF
TGTGCCACCTTATGGGGGCTAGCGGGAGAGACAGATACGCAGTATTTT
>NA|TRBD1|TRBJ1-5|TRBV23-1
CASTWTGRANSNQPQHF
TGCGCCAGCACTTGGACAGGGCGAGCTAATAGCAATCAGCCCCAGCATTTT
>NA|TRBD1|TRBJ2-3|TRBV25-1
CASSELGQGGPWADTQYF
TGTGCCAGCAGTGAACTGGGACAGGGGGGCCCCTGGGCAGATACGCAGTATTTT
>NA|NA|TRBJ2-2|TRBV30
CAREEGGGNTGELFF
TGTGCCCGCGAAGAGGGCGGAGGGAACACCGGGGAGCTGTTTTTT
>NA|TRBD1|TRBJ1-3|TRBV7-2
CASSSPDRVFGNTIYF
TGTGCCAGCAGCTCGCCGGACAGGGTTTTCGGAAACACCATATATTTT
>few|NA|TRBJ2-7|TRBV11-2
CASSYRLTGEQYF
TGTGCCAGCAGCTACCGATTAACGGGCGAGCAGTACTTC
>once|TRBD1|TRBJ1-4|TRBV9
CASSVDGTGEEKLFF
TGTGCCAGCAGCGTAGATGGGACAGGGGAAGAAAAACTGTTTTTT
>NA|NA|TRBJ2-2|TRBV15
CATSSGTDTGELFF
TGTGCCACCAGTTCCGGGACCGACACCGGGGAGCTGTTTTTT
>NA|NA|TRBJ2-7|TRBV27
CASSLGVTYEQYF
TGTGCCAGCAGTTTAGGAGTTACCTACGAGCAGTACTTC
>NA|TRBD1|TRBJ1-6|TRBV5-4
CASSLGTGDSPLHF
TGTGCCAGCAGCCTGGGGACAGGAGATTCACCCCTCCACTTT
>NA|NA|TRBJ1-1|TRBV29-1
CSVAGSGTEAFF
TGCAGCGTTGCGGGGTCCGGGACTGAAGCTTTCTTT
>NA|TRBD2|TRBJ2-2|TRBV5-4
CASSSGRGNGELFF
TGTGCCAGCAGCTCGGGGAGGGGTAACGGGGAGCTGTTTTTT
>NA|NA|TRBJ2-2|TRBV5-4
CASSLGRGTNTGELFF
TGTGCCAGCAGCTTAGGCAGGGGCACTAACACCGGGGAGCTGTTTTTT
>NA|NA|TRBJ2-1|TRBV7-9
CASSLAQGPNDNEQFF
TGTGCCAGCAGCTTGGCACAGGGACCCAACGACAATGAGCAGTTCTTC